The rows below give T cell receptor beta chains drawn from one sample of a study of post-analysis software for immune sequencing data. TCRdb used MiXCR to reprocess the PCR reads, holding one entry per CDR3 protein. The sample lists more than 450,000 distinct CDR3 sequences; about 44% were seen once. The specimen was blood. Receptor source: a girl aged 10-17 years with multiple sclerosis. Both conserved end residues are part of each CDR3. D genes are given only for firm matches. Clone size is shown for a subset of rows, as once, few, many or a class of expanded clone.

abundance	d_gene	v_gene	j_gene	len	CDR3nt	CDR3aa
few	NA	TRBV7-2	TRBJ2-5	14	TGTGCCAGCAGCTTAGGCGTTGCTCTTGAGACCCAGTACTTC	CASSLGVALETQYF
NA	NA	TRBV6-5	TRBJ2-7	13	TGTGCCAGCAGGCGGGACAACTCCTACGAGCAGTACTTC	CASRRDNSYEQYF
once	NA	TRBV5-1	TRBJ1-2	12	TGCGCCAGCAGTCCTGCAGGGAATGGCTACACCTTC	CASSPAGNGYTF
NA	TRBD2	TRBV5-1	TRBJ2-3	15	TGCGCCAGCAGCAGCGGACTAGCGTCGGTAGATACGCAGTATTTT	CASSSGLASVDTQYF
NA	TRBD1	TRBV12-3/TRBV12-4	TRBJ1-2	15	TGTGCCAGCAGTCCAGGGGACAGGGGGCGCGGGGGCTACACCTTC	CASSPGDRGRGGYTF
few	NA	TRBV7-9	TRBJ2-1	14	TGTGCCAGCAGCTCTAAGGGACGGCAAAATGAGCAGTTCTTC	CASSSKGRQNEQFF
few	NA	TRBV5-1	TRBJ2-3	16	TGCGCCAGCAGCTCTCATCCGGGACAAAACACAGATACGCAGTATTTT	CASSSHPGQNTDTQYF
NA	NA	TRBV29-1	TRBJ2-7	14	TGCAGCGTCGCGGGCCGGGGCCCCCGGGACGAGCAGTACTTC	CSVAGRGPRDEQYF
NA	NA	TRBV7-2	TRBJ2-7	15	TGTGCCAGCAGCCCTCAGCTGGGGGGAGCCCCCGAGCAGTACTTC	CASSPQLGGAPEQYF
once	NA	TRBV5-1	TRBJ1-1	12	TGCGCCAGCGCTACCGGGGGCACTGAAGCTTTCTTT	CASATGGTEAFF
once	NA	TRBV5-1	TRBJ2-1	15	TGCGCCAGCAGCATCTCTGACAGCTCCTACAATGAGCAGTTCTTC	CASSISDSSYNEQFF
NA	TRBD1	TRBV10-3	TRBJ2-1	16	TGTGCCATCAGTGGCGGTGGACAGGGGCCCTACAATGAGCAGTTCTTC	CAISGGGQGPYNEQFF
NA	NA	TRBV10-3	TRBJ2-7	15	TGTGCCATCAGTGATTGGCAGAGTAGGTCTTACGAGCAGTACTTC	CAISDWQSRSYEQYF
few	TRBD2	TRBV11-3	TRBJ2-7	16	TGTGCCAGCAGCTCCCCTGCTAGCGGGAGGGCCTACGAGCAGTACTTC	CASSSPASGRAYEQYF
NA	NA	TRBV6-5	TRBJ1-5	15	TGTGCCAGCAGTGGCTCGGGGGGGAGCAATCAGCCCCAGCATTTT	CASSGSGGSNQPQHF
NA	TRBD1	TRBV6-1	TRBJ2-4	14	TGTGCCAGCAGTGAAGTGGGACAGGGAAACATTCAGTACTTC	CASSEVGQGNIQYF